A selection of T cell receptor beta chains follows, all from one sample in a study of T cell responses to AZD1222 COVID-19 vaccine. Using immunoSEQ multiplex PCR, the repertoire was profiled, and TCRdb retains in-frame clones only, with some absent. The repertoire holds roughly 180,000 clones, with roughly 88% as singletons. The sequences come from peripheral blood, collected on day 0 of AZD1222 vaccination. All receptors derive from an adult in good health. Each CDR3 is given with its conserved first and last residue. Each record gives: CDR3 length, D gene, V gene, clone size, J gene, CDR3 DNA, CDR3 protein. A D gene is named only where the DNA matches it firmly. Clone size is stated in some rows and not others, as once, few, many or a class when expanded.

CDR3 length: 15; D gene: NA; V gene: TRBV5-1; clone size: NA; J gene: TRBJ1-3; CDR3 DNA: TGCGCCAGCAGCTTGGCGGACCCTGCTGGAAACACCATATATTTT; CDR3 protein: CASSLADPAGNTIYF
CDR3 length: 13; D gene: NA; V gene: TRBV30; clone size: NA; J gene: TRBJ1-5; CDR3 DNA: TGTGCCTGGAGTTCTCGGGGGAACCAGCCCCAGCATTTT; CDR3 protein: CAWSSRGNQPQHF
CDR3 length: 14; D gene: NA; V gene: TRBV29-1; clone size: NA; J gene: TRBJ1-5; CDR3 DNA: TGCAGCGTTGTCGGACCTGGGGGCAATCAGCCCCAGCATTTT; CDR3 protein: CSVVGPGGNQPQHF
CDR3 length: 15; D gene: TRBD1; V gene: TRBV14; clone size: NA; J gene: TRBJ2-7; CDR3 DNA: TGTGCCAGCAGCCAAGGCAGGGGGCTGACCTACGAGCAGTACTTC; CDR3 protein: CASSQGRGLTYEQYF
CDR3 length: 12; D gene: NA; V gene: TRBV5-1; clone size: NA; J gene: TRBJ2-7; CDR3 DNA: TGCGCCAGCAGCCTCAGGGAAAGCGAGCAGTACTTC; CDR3 protein: CASSLRESEQYF
CDR3 length: 13; D gene: NA; V gene: TRBV14; clone size: NA; J gene: TRBJ2-5; CDR3 DNA: TGTGCCAGCAGCCTAAAGGGAGGGGGGACCCAGTACTTC; CDR3 protein: CASSLKGGGTQYF
CDR3 length: 16; D gene: TRBD2; V gene: TRBV7-9; clone size: once; J gene: TRBJ2-1; CDR3 DNA: TGTGCCAGCAGCCCCAGGCTCAGCGGGGGCCACAATGAGCAGTTCTTC; CDR3 protein: CASSPRLSGGHNEQFF
CDR3 length: 14; D gene: NA; V gene: TRBV28; clone size: NA; J gene: TRBJ1-1; CDR3 DNA: TGTGCCAGCTGGAGACCTCAAGGGGACACTGAAGCTTTCTTT; CDR3 protein: CASWRPQGDTEAFF
CDR3 length: 16; D gene: TRBD2; V gene: TRBV24-1; clone size: once; J gene: TRBJ2-3; CDR3 DNA: TGTGCCACCAGTGACCGACTAGCGGGATACACAGATACGCAGTATTTT; CDR3 protein: CATSDRLAGYTDTQYF
CDR3 length: 15; D gene: NA; V gene: TRBV5-8; clone size: NA; J gene: TRBJ2-7; CDR3 DNA: TGTGCCAGCAGCTTTCCAGGATCGAAGCGTTACGAGCAGTACTTC; CDR3 protein: CASSFPGSKRYEQYF
CDR3 length: 12; D gene: NA; V gene: TRBV30; clone size: NA; J gene: TRBJ2-7; CDR3 DNA: TGTGCCTGGAGTGAAGGGCCGTACGAGCAGTACTTC; CDR3 protein: CAWSEGPYEQYF
CDR3 length: 17; D gene: TRBD2; V gene: TRBV19; clone size: NA; J gene: TRBJ2-1; CDR3 DNA: TGTGCCAGTAGTAGCCTAGCGGGGGGAAGCTCCTACAATGAGCAGTTCTTC; CDR3 protein: CASSSLAGGSSYNEQFF
CDR3 length: 14; D gene: NA; V gene: TRBV3-1/TRBV3-2; clone size: few; J gene: TRBJ2-2; CDR3 DNA: TGTGCCAGCAAAACGGCCACTTGGGGCGGGGAGCTGTTTTTT; CDR3 protein: CASKTATWGGELFF
CDR3 length: 15; D gene: NA; V gene: TRBV9; clone size: once; J gene: TRBJ2-7; CDR3 DNA: TGTGCCAGCAGCGGCGGTTACACGTCATCCTACGAGCAGTACTTC; CDR3 protein: CASSGGYTSSYEQYF
CDR3 length: 14; D gene: NA; V gene: TRBV6-5; clone size: NA; J gene: TRBJ1-5; CDR3 DNA: TGTGCCAGCAGGGAGACAGAGAGCAATCAGCCCCAGCATTTT; CDR3 protein: CASRETESNQPQHF
CDR3 length: 15; D gene: NA; V gene: TRBV21-1; clone size: NA; J gene: TRBJ2-7; CDR3 DNA: TGTGCCAGCAGCCAAGATCACGGGGGACCCTACGAGCAGTACTTC; CDR3 protein: CASSQDHGGPYEQYF
CDR3 length: 17; D gene: TRBD1; V gene: TRBV4-1; clone size: NA; J gene: TRBJ1-3; CDR3 DNA: TGCGCCAGCAGCCAAGTAGATAACAGGGGGCTTGGAAACACCATATATTTT; CDR3 protein: CASSQVDNRGLGNTIYF
CDR3 length: 14; D gene: NA; V gene: TRBV6-5; clone size: NA; J gene: TRBJ2-7; CDR3 DNA: TGTGCCAGCAGTTACGGTGGACAGTCCTACGAGCAGTACTTC; CDR3 protein: CASSYGGQSYEQYF
CDR3 length: 19; D gene: NA; V gene: TRBV18; clone size: once; J gene: TRBJ1-6; CDR3 DNA: TGTGCCAGCTCACCGATGGAGGGCCAGAGGGGCACCTATAATTCACCCCTCCACTTT; CDR3 protein: CASSPMEGQRGTYNSPLHF
CDR3 length: 13; D gene: NA; V gene: TRBV19; clone size: NA; J gene: TRBJ2-5; CDR3 DNA: TGTGCCAGTAGTCCGGGGGCGCGGGAGACCCAGTACTTC; CDR3 protein: CASSPGARETQYF
CDR3 length: 16; D gene: NA; V gene: TRBV28; clone size: NA; J gene: TRBJ1-5; CDR3 DNA: TGTGCCAGCAGTTTTCTGAGCCATTATAGCAATCAGCCCCAGCATTTT; CDR3 protein: CASSFLSHYSNQPQHF
CDR3 length: 17; D gene: NA; V gene: TRBV5-4; clone size: NA; J gene: TRBJ2-7; CDR3 DNA: TGTGCCAGCAGCCTCACGTCTTATTCAGCCTCAGACTACGAGCAGTACTTC; CDR3 protein: CASSLTSYSASDYEQYF
CDR3 length: 12; D gene: TRBD1; V gene: TRBV15; clone size: NA; J gene: TRBJ1-2; CDR3 DNA: TGTGCCACCAGCCGGGACAGTTATGGCTACACCTTC; CDR3 protein: CATSRDSYGYTF
CDR3 length: 13; D gene: NA; V gene: TRBV27; clone size: NA; J gene: TRBJ1-2; CDR3 DNA: TGTGCCAGCAGTCTTCGCCAGGGTTTTGGCTACACCTTC; CDR3 protein: CASSLRQGFGYTF
CDR3 length: 15; D gene: TRBD2; V gene: TRBV6-5; clone size: NA; J gene: TRBJ2-2; CDR3 DNA: TGTGCCAGCATCCTACTAGCGGGGGGAACCGGGGAGCTGTTTTTT; CDR3 protein: CASILLAGGTGELFF
CDR3 length: 13; D gene: NA; V gene: TRBV7-2; clone size: NA; J gene: TRBJ1-2; CDR3 DNA: TGTGCCAGCAGCTACGACAGCAACTATGGCTACACCTTC; CDR3 protein: CASSYDSNYGYTF
CDR3 length: 16; D gene: NA; V gene: TRBV28; clone size: NA; J gene: TRBJ2-5; CDR3 DNA: TGTGCCAGCAGTTTTCTTCCTAGAGGGCTCGGAGAGACCCAGTACTTC; CDR3 protein: CASSFLPRGLGETQYF
CDR3 length: 13; D gene: NA; V gene: TRBV19; clone size: NA; J gene: TRBJ1-2; CDR3 DNA: TGTGCCAGTACGACAGGAGCTAACTATGGCTACACCTTC; CDR3 protein: CASTTGANYGYTF
CDR3 length: 15; D gene: TRBD2; V gene: TRBV7-9; clone size: once; J gene: TRBJ2-5; CDR3 DNA: TGTGCCAGCAGCTCTAGCGGGAGGGCCCCAGAGACCCAGTACTTC; CDR3 protein: CASSSSGRAPETQYF
CDR3 length: 15; D gene: NA; V gene: TRBV6-5; clone size: NA; J gene: TRBJ2-7; CDR3 DNA: TGTGCCAGCAGTTACCGCTCCGGGGCCACCTACGAGCAGTACTTC; CDR3 protein: CASSYRSGATYEQYF
CDR3 length: 16; D gene: NA; V gene: TRBV18; clone size: NA; J gene: TRBJ2-7; CDR3 DNA: TGTGCCAGCTCACCAATGGAGCCAAGAAGCTCCTACGAGCAGTACTTC; CDR3 protein: CASSPMEPRSSYEQYF
CDR3 length: 14; D gene: TRBD1; V gene: TRBV5-1; clone size: NA; J gene: TRBJ1-1; CDR3 DNA: TGCGCCAGCAGCTCGGGACAGCCGAACACTGAAGCTTTCTTT; CDR3 protein: CASSSGQPNTEAFF
CDR3 length: 14; D gene: NA; V gene: TRBV5-4; clone size: NA; J gene: TRBJ2-3; CDR3 DNA: TGTGCCAGCAGCGGGGGGGCAGGCACAGATACGCAGTATTTT; CDR3 protein: CASSGGAGTDTQYF
CDR3 length: 15; D gene: TRBD1; V gene: TRBV5-5; clone size: NA; J gene: TRBJ1-2; CDR3 DNA: TGTGCCAGCAGCCACACAGGGGACCCTGACTATGGCTACACCTTC; CDR3 protein: CASSHTGDPDYGYTF
CDR3 length: 15; D gene: TRBD1; V gene: TRBV7-9; clone size: NA; J gene: TRBJ2-6; CDR3 DNA: TGTGCCAGCAGTCAGGACAGGGTAGGGGCCAACGTCCTGACTTTC; CDR3 protein: CASSQDRVGANVLTF
CDR3 length: 15; D gene: NA; V gene: TRBV10-3; clone size: NA; J gene: TRBJ1-5; CDR3 DNA: TGTGCCATCAGCAAGGATCAGGGCTCGAGTCAGCCCCAGCATTTT; CDR3 protein: CAISKDQGSSQPQHF
CDR3 length: 15; D gene: NA; V gene: TRBV7-7; clone size: once; J gene: TRBJ2-2; CDR3 DNA: TGTGCTAGCAGCTTGGCCGGGACGAACACCGGGGAGCTGTTTTTT; CDR3 protein: CASSLAGTNTGELFF
CDR3 length: 10; D gene: NA; V gene: TRBV19; clone size: NA; J gene: TRBJ2-1; CDR3 DNA: TGTGCCAGTGGCTACAATGAGCAGTTCTTC; CDR3 protein: CASGYNEQFF
CDR3 length: 14; D gene: NA; V gene: TRBV18; clone size: NA; J gene: TRBJ2-5; CDR3 DNA: TGTGCCAGCTCACCGACCCTAGGGCAAGAGACCCAGTACTTC; CDR3 protein: CASSPTLGQETQYF
CDR3 length: 16; D gene: TRBD1; V gene: TRBV28; clone size: NA; J gene: TRBJ2-7; CDR3 DNA: TGTGCCAGCAGTTTGGCCACACAGGGGAACCCCTACGAGCAGTACTTC; CDR3 protein: CASSLATQGNPYEQYF
CDR3 length: 13; D gene: NA; V gene: TRBV12-3/TRBV12-4; clone size: NA; J gene: TRBJ2-1; CDR3 DNA: TGTGCCAGCAGTTTAATGGAAGAGACTGAGCAGTTCTTC; CDR3 protein: CASSLMEETEQFF